These 27 T cell receptor beta chains came from one sample sequenced in a study of cytomegalovirus exposure and HLA in healthy donors. With 60 Vbeta and 13 Jbeta primers, the PCR was carried out. Produced via immunoSEQ multiplex PCR; TCRdb's table is partial and in-frame only. The sample has about 95,000 clones, about 74% seen once. The material sequenced was PBMCs. The receptors originated from a woman in her forties or fifties in good health and CMV-seropositive.

V and J are TRBV7-9 and TRBJ1-2, with 7 bases fitting TRBD1. CDR3 size: 12 residues. Germline-derived CDR1 and CDR2 are SEHNR and FQNEAQ (reference sequence). V trimming: 5 bases; J trimming: 8 bases; junction bases outside the gene matches: 5. In nucleotides, the CDR3 is TGTGCCAGCAGCCTCGGACAGGTCGGCTACACCTTC. This gives the protein CASSLGQVGYTF.

The V and J genes are TRBV9 and TRBJ2-1; 8 bases fit TRBD1. This CDR3 has 15 residues. The germline gives CDR1 SGDLS, CDR2 YYNGEE. Losses at the gene ends were 0 bases for V and 7 bases for J; bases not matched to a gene: 6. CDR3 region: CASSVGGQVGNEQFF. In nucleotides, the CDR3 is TGTGCCAGCAGCGTAGGGGGACAGGTGGGAAATGAGCAGTTCTTC. Supplemented by reference TRBV9 and TRBJ2-1, the full variable domain reads DSGVTQTPKHLITATGQRVTLRCSPRSGDLSVYWYQQSLDQGLQFLIQYYNGEERAKGNILERFSAQQFPDLHSELNLSSLELGDSALYFCASSVGGQVGNEQFFGPGTRLTVL.

The rearrangement uses TRBV7-8 and TRBJ2-7; D is unclear. V shed 0 bases and J shed 5 bases, with 5 bases lying between them. There are 12 residues in the CDR3. Germline lookup yields CDR1 SGHVS and CDR2 FQNEAQ. DNA for the CDR3: TGTGCCAGCAGCTTAGCTAGCAACGAGCAGTACTTC. Amino acid sequence: CASSLASNEQYF.

This clone was observed a handful of times. This sequence joins TRBV20-1 and TRBJ1-2, with unresolved D. Germline values: CDR1 DFQATT, CDR2 SNEGSKA (reference sequence). This CDR3 is built from 11 residues. Trimming took off 2 bases at V and 2 bases at J, with 3 bases between the two ends. The CDR3 is CSARQNYGYTF. CDR3 nucleotide sequence: TGCAGTGCTAGACAGAACTATGGCTACACCTTC.

The chain uses TRBV29-1 and TRBJ2-1; a possible D gene is TRBD2 (6 bases). The CDR3 sequence is 13 residues long. Trimming pared 5 bases from V and 3 bases from J, leaving 11 bases between. CDR1 SQVTM and CDR2 ANQGSEA come from the germline V gene. The CDR3 bases are TGCAGCGTTAGGCCCGGGGGCTACAATGAGCAGTTCTTC. Amino acids: CSVRPGGYNEQFF.

The chain combines TRBV28 with TRBJ2-1; D is ambiguous. This CDR3 has 13 amino acids. V lost 6 bases and J lost 5, with 11 bases in between. Germline-derived CDR1 and CDR2 are MDHEN and SYDVKM. The CDR3 loop is CASSRSLDNEQFF. The CDR3 region has the DNA TGTGCCAGCAGCCGGTCGTTGGACAATGAGCAGTTCTTC. Full variable domain (outside the CDR3, taken from reference TRBV28 and TRBJ2-1): DVKVTQSSRYLVKRTGEKVFLECVQDMDHENMFWYRQDPGLGLRLIYFSYDVKMKEKGDIPEGYSVSREKKERFSLILESASTNQTSMYLCASSRSLDNEQFFGPGTRLTVL.

The chain carries TRBV28 and TRBJ2-2; a possible D gene is TRBD2 (5 bases). This CDR3 contains 16 residues. Germline CDR1 and CDR2: MDHEN and SYDVKM. Trimming took off 4 bases at V and 0 bases at J, with 12 bases between the two ends. Here the CDR3 reads CASSSIRTANTGELFF. Written as DNA, the CDR3 is TGTGCCAGCAGTTCGATCCGGACTGCGAACACCGGGGAGCTGTTTTTT.

The chain employs TRBV9 and TRBJ2-2; 9 bases align to TRBD2. Looked up from germline, CDR1 is SGDLS and CDR2 is YYNGEE. CDR3 length: 15 amino acids. Unmatched junction bases numbered 1, after V lost 2 bases and J lost 2 bases. The CDR3 bases are TGTGCCAGCAGCGTGACTAGCGGAAACACCGGGGAGCTGTTTTTT. As protein: CASSVTSGNTGELFF. Using reference TRBV9 and TRBJ2-2 for the parts outside the CDR3, the full variable domain is DSGVTQTPKHLITATGQRVTLRCSPRSGDLSVYWYQQSLDQGLQFLIQYYNGEERAKGNILERFSAQQFPDLHSELNLSSLELGDSALYFCASSVTSGNTGELFFGEGSRLTVL.

The V gene is TRBV2, the J gene TRBJ2-1; tentatively, D is TRBD1 (5 bases). V lost 11 bases to trimming and J lost 8 bases, with 16 bases between them. Germline CDR1 and CDR2: SNHLY and FYNNEI. The CDR3 consists of 12 residues. The CDR3 nucleotides are TGTGCCTCTAAACAGGCTGGGGATGAGCAGTTCTTC. Its translation is CASKQAGDEQFF. Full variable domain (remainder filled in from reference TRBV2 and TRBJ2-1): EPEVTQTPSHQVTQMGQEVILRCVPISNHLYFYWYRQILGQKVEFLVSFYNNEISEKSEIFDDQFSVERPDGSNFTLKIRSTKLEDSAMYFCASKQAGDEQFFGPGTRLTVL.

This rearrangement joins TRBV19 to TRBJ2-1; D uncertain. Per germline, CDR1 LNHDA and CDR2 SQIVND (reference sequence). Trimming pared 6 bases from V and 2 bases from J, leaving 11 bases between. The CDR3 is 14 residues long. This CDR3 reads CASRPTRTYNEQFF. The CDR3 DNA sequence: TGTGCCAGTAGGCCAACCAGGACCTACAATGAGCAGTTCTTC.

The CDR3 nucleotides read TGTGCCAGCAGCACGGGACAGGGGTCCGGTGGCTACACCTTC. This sequence encodes CASSTGQGSGGYTF. The genes are TRBV7-3 and TRBJ1-2; 10 bases align to TRBD1. The junction had 7 bases not matched to a gene; V was cut back by 5 bases and J by 7 bases. Germline assignment: CDR1 SGHTA and CDR2 FQGTGA. The CDR3 sequence is 14 residues long.

DNA for the CDR3: TGTGCCAGCAGGCTAGGGGTAAACCAAGAGACCCAGTACTTC. This codes for CASRLGVNQETQYF. The genes are TRBV6-1 and TRBJ2-5; D may be TRBD1 (5 bases). This CDR3 contains 14 residues. The germline V gene has CDR1 MNHNS and CDR2 SASEGT. The V and J ends lost 6 bases and 0 bases respectively, with 11 bases between them.

The genes are TRBV2 and TRBJ2-7, with D possibly being TRBD2 (7 bases). This CDR3 spans 13 amino acids. With 6 bases removed from V and 6 bases from J, the gap between germline ends came to 15 bases. In germline, CDR1 is SNHLY, CDR2 FYNNEI. CDR3 DNA: TGTGCCAGCAGAGGGGGGGGGAAGCGCGAGCAGTACTTC. This gives the protein CASRGGGKREQYF.

The chain has TRBV29-1 and TRBJ1-1, with TRBD1 matching over 11 bases. V was pared by 8 bases and J by 2 bases, with 4 bases of the junction left unmatched. The germline CDR1 and CDR2 sequences are SQVTM and ANQGSEA. The CDR3 totals 13 residues. In nucleotides, the CDR3 is TGCAGCCTCGGGACAGGGGGTAACACTGAAGCTTTCTTT. Residues: CSLGTGGNTEAFF.

The rearrangement joins TRBV19 to TRBJ1-5, with a weak D call TRBD1 (6 bases). V was cut by 3 bases and J by 6 bases, with 12 bases left in between. This CDR3 comprises 14 residues. Germline V CDR1 and CDR2: LNHDA, SQIVND (reference sequence). CDR3 nucleotide sequence: TGTGCCAGTAGTATTGTGGCAGGGGCTCAGCCCCAGCATTTT. Its translation is CASSIVAGAQPQHF.

This chain uses TRBV19 with TRBJ2-7; 11 nucleotides line up with TRBD1. Germline CDR1 LNHDA, CDR2 SQIVND (reference sequence). J lost 3 bases, V lost 5 bases, and 18 bases had no gene match. The CDR3 sequence is 19 residues long. This chain's CDR3 is CASSGPGQGGIHNDYEQYF. The CDR3 DNA is TGTGCCAGTAGTGGTCCGGGACAGGGGGGAATCCACAACGACTACGAGCAGTACTTC.

The chain is built from TRBV7-6 and TRBJ2-7; D remains unclear. The V end lost 1 base, the J end lost 2 bases, and 12 bases lay between the germline ends. The germline V gene encodes CDR1 SGHVS and CDR2 FNYEAQ. This CDR3 region has 15 residues. The CDR3 reads CASSLGQAPPYEQYF. CDR3 sequence (DNA): TGTGCCAGCAGCTTAGGGCAGGCTCCCCCCTACGAGCAGTACTTC.

The CDR3 here is CASSFGADEKLFF. CDR3 coding DNA: TGTGCCAGCAGCTTCGGAGCTGATGAAAAACTGTTTTTT. The rearrangement joins TRBV11-2 to TRBJ1-4; D ambiguous. This CDR3 region has 13 residues. Germline values: CDR1 SGHAT, CDR2 FQNNGV. V was shortened by 3 bases and J by 6 bases, with 8 bases between the two germline ends.

The rearrangement joins TRBV5-1 to TRBJ2-7; TRBD2 aligns across 13 bases. V was pared by 6 bases and J by 2 bases, with 8 bases of the junction left unmatched. The length of the CDR3 is 16 residues. Germline CDR1 reads SGHRS; CDR2 reads YFSETQ. The CDR3 coding sequence is TGCGCCAGCACCTCGAGGACTAGCGGGAGTACCTACGAGCAGTACTTC. This codes for CASTSRTSGSTYEQYF.

J is TRBJ2-7 and V is TRBV6-1; TRBD2 matches 11 bases. Losses at the gene ends were 3 bases for V and 4 bases for J; bases not matched to a gene: 2. This CDR3 contains 14 residues. Germline V lookup: CDR1 MNHNS, CDR2 SASEGT. CDR3 residues: CASSDGTSGYEQYF. The DNA of the CDR3 is TGTGCCAGCAGTGATGGGACTAGCGGATACGAGCAGTACTTC.

Notes on this clone: The same CDR3 arises from other DNA sequences in this sample as well. The CDR3 nucleotides read TGTGCCAGCAGCGCCCCGGACAGGGGCCTTGTTGGGTCCTACGAGCAGTACTTC. It specifies CASSAPDRGLVGSYEQYF. The chain combines TRBV27 with TRBJ2-7, with 9 bases identical to TRBD1. J gave up 1 base and V 6 bases, and 16 bases lay outside the gene matches. There are 18 residues in the CDR3. The germline V gene encodes CDR1 MNHEY and CDR2 SMNVEV (reference sequence).

This clone was seen a handful of times. This chain connects TRBV5-1 to TRBJ2-5, with D possibly matching TRBD2 (6 bases). V was cut by 0 bases and J by 5 bases, with 14 bases left in between. In germline, CDR1 is SGHRS, CDR2 YFSETQ. CDR3 size: 15 residues. The CDR3 sequence is CASSLAASGGETQYF. For the CDR3, the DNA is TGCGCCAGCAGCTTGGCTGCGTCCGGAGGGGAGACCCAGTACTTC.

V and J are TRBV5-4 and TRBJ2-1; TRBD1 might be the D (6 bases). Germline-derived CDR1 and CDR2 are SGHNT and YYREEE (reference sequence). Deletions cut 0 bases from V and 8 bases from J, with 21 bases between. The CDR3 covers 17 residues. CDR3: CASSLVRGRQQWDEQFF. The CDR3 DNA reads TGTGCCAGCAGCTTGGTCAGGGGCAGGCAACAATGGGATGAGCAGTTCTTC.

Notes on this clone: At one boundary the junction diverges from the germline segment, which might be a read error. The genes are TRBV7-9 and TRBJ2-7; D unresolved. The germline V gene encodes CDR1 SEHNR and CDR2 FQNEAQ (reference sequence). The CDR3 sequence is 15 residues long. The CDR3 DNA reads TGTTCCAGCAGCTTAGAACCGGGTTCCTCCTACGAGCAGTACTTC. This translates into CSSSLEPGSSYEQYF.

The chain couples TRBV4-3 to TRBJ2-2; 9 nucleotides line up with TRBD2. Per the germline V gene, CDR1 is LGHNA and CDR2 is YSLEER. Trimming at V came to 2 bases and at J to 5 bases, leaving 9 bases not matched to a gene. The CDR3 totals 17 residues. CDR3 sequence: CASSQFQAGGGTGELFF. The CDR3 region has the DNA TGCGCCAGCAGCCAATTCCAAGCGGGGGGAGGTACCGGGGAGCTGTTTTTT.

V usage is TRBV6-1 and J usage is TRBJ2-1, with TRBD2 matching 8 bases. The CDR3 covers 15 residues. Trimming removed 2 bases from V and 4 bases from J; junction bases left unmatched: 4. CDR1 MNHNS and CDR2 SASEGT come from the germline V gene. CDR3 bases: TGTGCCAGCAGTGAAAGCACTAGCGGATACAATGAGCAGTTCTTC. Translation gives CASSESTSGYNEQFF.

V and J are TRBV2 and TRBJ2-1, with 11 positions matching TRBD1. V shed 5 bases, J shed 5 bases, and the junction held 5 bases outside the gene matches. CDR1 and CDR2 from the germline V gene are SNHLY and FYNNEI. This CDR3 has 15 residues. This CDR3 is CASSWDRGLDNEQFF. CDR3 coding DNA: TGTGCCAGCAGTTGGGACAGGGGGTTGGACAATGAGCAGTTCTTC.